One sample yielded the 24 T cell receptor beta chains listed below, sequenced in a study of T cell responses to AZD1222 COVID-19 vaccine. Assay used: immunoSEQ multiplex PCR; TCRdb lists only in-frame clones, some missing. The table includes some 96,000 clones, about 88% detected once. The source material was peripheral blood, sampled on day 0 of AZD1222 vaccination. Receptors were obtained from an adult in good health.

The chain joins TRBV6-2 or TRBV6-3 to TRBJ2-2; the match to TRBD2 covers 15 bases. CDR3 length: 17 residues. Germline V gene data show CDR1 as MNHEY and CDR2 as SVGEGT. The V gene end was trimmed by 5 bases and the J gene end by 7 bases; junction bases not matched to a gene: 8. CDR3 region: CASSQAGTSGRSGELFF. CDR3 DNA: TGTGCCAGCAGTCAAGCCGGGACTAGCGGGAGGAGCGGGGAGCTGTTTTTT.

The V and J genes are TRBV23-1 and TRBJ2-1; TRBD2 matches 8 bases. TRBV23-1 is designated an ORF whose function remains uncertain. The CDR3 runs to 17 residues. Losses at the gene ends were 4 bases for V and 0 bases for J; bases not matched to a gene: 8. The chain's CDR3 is CASSPAQAGGSYNEQFF. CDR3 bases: TGCGCCAGCAGTCCCGCCCAGGCGGGAGGCTCCTACAATGAGCAGTTCTTC.

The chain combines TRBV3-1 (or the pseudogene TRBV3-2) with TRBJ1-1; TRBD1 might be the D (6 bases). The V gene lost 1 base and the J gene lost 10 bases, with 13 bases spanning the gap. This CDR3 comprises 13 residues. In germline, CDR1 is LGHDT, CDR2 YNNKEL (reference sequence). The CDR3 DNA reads TGTGCCAGCAGCCAAGCAGGGGACCTACGAGCTTTCTTT. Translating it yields CASSQAGDLRAFF.

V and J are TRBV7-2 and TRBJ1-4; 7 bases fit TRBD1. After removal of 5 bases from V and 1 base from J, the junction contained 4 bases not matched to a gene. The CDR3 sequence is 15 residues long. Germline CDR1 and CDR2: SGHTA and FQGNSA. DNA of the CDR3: TGTGCCAGCAGCACTCCAGGGGGAACTAATGAAAAACTGTTTTTT. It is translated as CASSTPGGTNEKLFF.

CDR3 DNA sequence: TGTGCCACCAGTGAGTCTAGGGGCGCGGATGAAAAACTGTTTTTT. Its translation: CATSESRGADEKLFF. The chain is built from TRBV24-1 and TRBJ1-4; TRBD1 might be the D (5 bases). There are 15 residues in the CDR3. Per germline, CDR1 KGHDR and CDR2 SFDVKD. Trimming cost V 4 bases and J 6 bases, with 14 bases left between them.

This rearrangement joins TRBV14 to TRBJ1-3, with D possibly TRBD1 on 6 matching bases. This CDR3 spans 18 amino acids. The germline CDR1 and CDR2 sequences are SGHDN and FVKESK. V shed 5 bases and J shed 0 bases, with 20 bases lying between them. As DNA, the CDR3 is TGTGCCAGCAGCAGGAGGAGGACAGTCTCGAGCTCTGGAAACACCATATATTTT. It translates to CASSRRRTVSSSGNTIYF.

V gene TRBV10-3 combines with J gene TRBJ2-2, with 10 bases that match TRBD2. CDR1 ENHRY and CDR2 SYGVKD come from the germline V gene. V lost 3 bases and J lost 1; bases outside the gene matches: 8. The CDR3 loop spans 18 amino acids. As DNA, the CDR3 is TGTGCCATCAGTGACGGGAGGCTAGCGGGAGAGAACACCGGGGAGCTGTTTTTT. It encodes CAISDGRLAGENTGELFF.

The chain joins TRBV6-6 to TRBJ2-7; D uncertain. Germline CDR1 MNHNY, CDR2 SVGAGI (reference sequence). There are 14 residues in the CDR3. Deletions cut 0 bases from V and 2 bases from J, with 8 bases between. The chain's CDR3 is CASSYSSSTYEQYF. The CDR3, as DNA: TGTGCCAGCAGTTACTCTTCCAGTACCTACGAGCAGTACTTC.

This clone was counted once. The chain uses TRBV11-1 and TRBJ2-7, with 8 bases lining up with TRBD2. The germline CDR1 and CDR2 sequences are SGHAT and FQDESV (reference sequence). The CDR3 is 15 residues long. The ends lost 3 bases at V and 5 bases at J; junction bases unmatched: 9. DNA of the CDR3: TGTGCCAGCAGCTTCGGGGTAGCGGGATCGCACGAGCAGTACTTC. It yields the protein CASSFGVAGSHEQYF.

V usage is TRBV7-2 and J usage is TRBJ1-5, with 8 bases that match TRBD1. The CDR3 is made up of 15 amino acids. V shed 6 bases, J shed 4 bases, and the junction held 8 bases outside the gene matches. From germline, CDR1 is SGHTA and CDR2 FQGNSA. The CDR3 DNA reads TGTGCCAGCAGGGCAGGGGGCGCTTTGAATCAGCCCCAGCATTTT. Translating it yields CASRAGGALNQPQHF.

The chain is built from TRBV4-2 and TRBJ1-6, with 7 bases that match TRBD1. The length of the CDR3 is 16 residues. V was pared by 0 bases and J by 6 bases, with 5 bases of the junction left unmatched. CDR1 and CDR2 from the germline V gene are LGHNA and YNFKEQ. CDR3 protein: CASSQDRSGGNSPLHF. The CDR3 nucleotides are TGTGCCAGCAGCCAAGACCGGTCAGGGGGTAATTCACCCCTCCACTTT.

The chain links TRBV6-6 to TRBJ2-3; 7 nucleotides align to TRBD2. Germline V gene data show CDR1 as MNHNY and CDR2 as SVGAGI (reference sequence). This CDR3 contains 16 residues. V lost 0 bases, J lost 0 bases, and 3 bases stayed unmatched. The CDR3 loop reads CASSYSLAASTDTQYF. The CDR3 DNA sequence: TGTGCCAGCAGTTACTCCCTAGCGGCTAGCACAGATACGCAGTATTTT.

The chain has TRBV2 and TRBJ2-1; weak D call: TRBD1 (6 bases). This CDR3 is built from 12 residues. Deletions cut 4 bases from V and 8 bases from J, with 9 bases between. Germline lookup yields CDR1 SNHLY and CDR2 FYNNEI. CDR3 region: CASSASGDEQFF. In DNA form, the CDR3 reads TGTGCCAGCAGTGCTTCAGGGGATGAGCAGTTCTTC.

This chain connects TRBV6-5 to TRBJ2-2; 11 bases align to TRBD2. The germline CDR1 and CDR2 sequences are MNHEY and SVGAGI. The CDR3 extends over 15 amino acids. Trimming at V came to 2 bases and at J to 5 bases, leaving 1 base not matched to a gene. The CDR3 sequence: CASSYVAGGTGELFF. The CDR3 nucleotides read TGTGCCAGCAGTTACGTAGCGGGAGGGACCGGGGAGCTGTTTTTT.

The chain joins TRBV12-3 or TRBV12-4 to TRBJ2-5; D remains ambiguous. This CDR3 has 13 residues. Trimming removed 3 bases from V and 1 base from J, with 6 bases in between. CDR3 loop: CASSFSTQETQYF. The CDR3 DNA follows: TGTGCCAGCAGTTTCTCCACCCAAGAGACCCAGTACTTC.

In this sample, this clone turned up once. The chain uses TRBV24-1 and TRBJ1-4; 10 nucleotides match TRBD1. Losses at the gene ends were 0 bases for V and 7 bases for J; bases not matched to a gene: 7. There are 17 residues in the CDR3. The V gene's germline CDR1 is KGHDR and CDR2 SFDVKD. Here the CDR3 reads CATSDLRLRDRGEKLFF. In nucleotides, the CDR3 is TGTGCCACCAGTGATTTGCGGTTACGGGACAGGGGTGAAAAACTGTTTTTT.

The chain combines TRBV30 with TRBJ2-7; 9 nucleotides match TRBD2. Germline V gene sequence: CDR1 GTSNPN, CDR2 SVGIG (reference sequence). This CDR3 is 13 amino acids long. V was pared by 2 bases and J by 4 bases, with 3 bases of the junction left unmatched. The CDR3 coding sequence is TGTGCCTGGAGTAGGGGACTAGCTTACGAGCAGTACTTC. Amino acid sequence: CAWSRGLAYEQYF.

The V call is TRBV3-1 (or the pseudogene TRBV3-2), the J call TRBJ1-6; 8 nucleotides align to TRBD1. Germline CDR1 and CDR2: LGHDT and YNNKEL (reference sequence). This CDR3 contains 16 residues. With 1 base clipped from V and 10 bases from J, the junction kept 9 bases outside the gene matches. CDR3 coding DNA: TGTGCCAGCAGCCAAGGGACAGGGATTTTGAGCTCACCCCTCCACTTT. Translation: CASSQGTGILSSPLHF.

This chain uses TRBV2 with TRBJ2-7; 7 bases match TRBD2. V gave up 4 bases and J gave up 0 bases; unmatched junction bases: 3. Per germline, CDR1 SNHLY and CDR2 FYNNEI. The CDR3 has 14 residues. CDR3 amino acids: CASSGLADSYEQYF. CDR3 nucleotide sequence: TGTGCCAGCAGTGGGCTAGCGGACTCCTACGAGCAGTACTTC. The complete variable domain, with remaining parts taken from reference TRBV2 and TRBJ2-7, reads EPEVTQTPSHQVTQMGQEVILRCVPISNHLYFYWYRQILGQKVEFLVSFYNNEISEKSEIFDDQFSVERPDGSNFTLKIRSTKLEDSAMYFCASSGLADSYEQYFGPGTRLTVT.

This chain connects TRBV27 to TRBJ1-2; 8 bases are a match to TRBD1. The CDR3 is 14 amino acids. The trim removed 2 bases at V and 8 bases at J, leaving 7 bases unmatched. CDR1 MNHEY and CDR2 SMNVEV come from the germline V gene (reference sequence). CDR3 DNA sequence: TGTGCCAGCAGTTTAGGGACAGGACTGCAGGGCTACACCTTC. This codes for CASSLGTGLQGYTF.

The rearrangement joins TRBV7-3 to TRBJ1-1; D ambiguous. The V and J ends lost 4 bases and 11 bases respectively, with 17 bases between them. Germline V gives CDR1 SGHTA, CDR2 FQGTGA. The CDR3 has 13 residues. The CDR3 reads CASSSSNEPSAFF. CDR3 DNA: TGTGCCAGCAGCTCTTCTAACGAGCCATCGGCTTTCTTT.

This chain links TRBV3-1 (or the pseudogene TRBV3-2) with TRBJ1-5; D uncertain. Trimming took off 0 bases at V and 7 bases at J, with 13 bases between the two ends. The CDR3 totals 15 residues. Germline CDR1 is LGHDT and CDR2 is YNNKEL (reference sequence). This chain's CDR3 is CASSQDSGELQPQHF. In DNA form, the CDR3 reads TGTGCCAGCAGCCAAGACTCTGGGGAATTACAGCCCCAGCATTTT.

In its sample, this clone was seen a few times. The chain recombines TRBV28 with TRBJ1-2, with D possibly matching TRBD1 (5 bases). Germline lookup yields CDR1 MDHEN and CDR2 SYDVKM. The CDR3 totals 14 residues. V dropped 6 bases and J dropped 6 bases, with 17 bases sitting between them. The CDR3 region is CASSRTGPINGYTF. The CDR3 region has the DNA TGTGCCAGCAGCCGGACGGGACCGATCAATGGCTACACCTTC.

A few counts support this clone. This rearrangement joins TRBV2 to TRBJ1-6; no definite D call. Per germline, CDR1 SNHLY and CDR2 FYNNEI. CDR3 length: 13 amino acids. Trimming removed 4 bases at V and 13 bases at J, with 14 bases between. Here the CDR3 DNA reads TGTGCCAGCAGTGTGGAGCGATCTTTCCCCCTCCACTTT. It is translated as CASSVERSFPLHF.